This note documents a single TCR beta chain sequence. This clonotype has more than one count but fewer than ten. The antigen it binds to is not known. Per-base qualities were not stored, and no clone one base away is much larger. These data are taken from a study of T cell repertoires in cytomegalovirus infection (dated by TCRdb to the late 2010s). Regarding the complete study: The HLA type of each donor mattered for the analysis, because public TCR beta signatures pointed to carriage of CMV infection along with the matching HLA type.

Sequencing was carried out with an Illumina HiSeq 1500. Using fastp at Q25 and MiXCR, TCRdb reprocessed the public reads and kept productive beta chains. Duplicate CDR3 protein sequences are folded into a single record with the most common DNA and genes. Across this sample there are almost 500,000 distinct CDR3 sequences, with around 11% seen only once. About a tenth of the sample comes from the top ten. Results the study describes overall, beyond this receptor: In the ex vivo response, HLA-C-restricted CMV-specific TCR beta clonotypes were dominant, and in two of eight donors the single most frequent clonotype came from this HLA-C-restricted group. In both this cohort and an independent roughly 330-donor cohort, the cumulative frequency of public TCR beta family members distinguished carriers of CMV infection plus the relevant HLA type.

From the cysteine up to the phenylalanine, the CDR3 has a length of 16 residues. Only the CDR3 DNA is retained, 48 bases long and in frame from the first base. Between the V and J ends, shortened by 5 bases and 2 bases respectively, the junction contains 17 bases. From the germline V gene, CDR1 is SGHNT and CDR2 is YENEEA. The receptor chain draws on TRBV11-3 and TRBJ2-3; the D segment is perhaps TRBD1 or TRBD2, each sharing 5 matched bases. This clonotype was obtained from a human donor in good health (CMV status not recorded). Some clones in this sample may be carry-over from other donors' samples. Sequencing was carried out using PBMCs. This receptor has the CDR3 CASSPGRLGDTDTQYF. The base sequence is TGTGCCAGCAGCCCGGGGCGGCTAGGGGACACAGATACGCAGTATTTT. Full variable domain (CDR3 extended with the reference TRBV11-3 and TRBJ2-3 proteins): EAGVVQSPRYKIIEKKQPVAFWCNPISGHNTLYWYLQNLGQGPELLIRYENEEAVDDSQLPKDRFSAERLKGVDSTLKIQPAELGDSAVYLCASSPGRLGDTDTQYFGPGTRLTVL.